Presented here are 21 T cell receptor beta chains from one specimen sequenced in a study of cytomegalovirus exposure and HLA in healthy donors. Both 60 Vbeta primers and 13 Jbeta primers went into the PCR. TCRdb keeps only in-frame clones here, not all; method: immunoSEQ multiplex PCR. The sample consists of about 120,000 clones, around three quarters of them appearing once. Material: PBMCs. Source of these receptors: a woman aged 25 to 39 in good health and CMV-seropositive.

The chain couples TRBV7-2 to TRBJ1-1, with D maybe TRBD1 (5 bases). This CDR3 has 14 residues. Germline V gives CDR1 SGHTA, CDR2 FQGNSA. V lost 5 bases and J 0 bases, leaving 10 bases between the germline ends. The CDR3 region is CASSPGGLNTEAFF. The CDR3 nucleotides are TGTGCCAGCAGCCCCGGGGGGTTGAACACTGAAGCTTTCTTT.

This clone was observed once. The chain combines TRBV5-1 with TRBJ2-1; a possible D gene is TRBD2 (7 bases). The V end lost 1 base, the J end lost 8 bases, and 16 bases lay between the germline ends. CDR3 length: 15 residues. Germline values: CDR1 SGHRS, CDR2 YFSETQ. The CDR3 DNA is TGCGCCAGCAGCTTGAAGGGGGGGGGCAGGGATGAGCAGTTCTTC. This sequence encodes CASSLKGGGRDEQFF.

This chain joins TRBV7-2 and TRBJ1-2; no firm D call. The CDR3 is made up of 17 amino acids. The germline V gene has CDR1 SGHTA and CDR2 FQGNSA. V shed 1 base and J shed 8 bases, with 23 bases lying between them. The CDR3 region is CASSLVVGDWPSEGYTF. The DNA for the CDR3 is TGTGCCAGCAGCTTAGTCGTAGGCGACTGGCCTAGTGAAGGCTACACCTTC.

The chain carries TRBV4-3 and TRBJ2-1; the D gene is possibly TRBD2 (6 bases). The CDR3 has 17 amino acids. Germline assignment: CDR1 LGHNA and CDR2 YSLEER. The V end was cut by 2 bases, the J end by 7 bases, with 21 bases between. The CDR3 nucleotides read TGCGCCAGCAGCCAACCAGATCGGGCGGGGAGCCGAAATGAGCAGTTCTTC. This translates into CASSQPDRAGSRNEQFF.

CDR3 sequence: CASGRGLGEAFF. The CDR3 DNA reads TGTGCCAGCGGTAGGGGGCTCGGTGAAGCTTTCTTT. J is TRBJ1-1 and V is TRBV2; 7 positions agree with TRBD1. Germline CDR1 reads SNHLY; CDR2 reads FYNNEI. After removal of 8 bases from V and 7 bases from J, the junction contained 7 bases not matched to a gene. CDR3 length: 12 amino acids.

The CDR3 region is CATGRGGITGELFF. The CDR3 region has the DNA TGTGCCACCGGGCGCGGGGGGATCACCGGGGAGCTGTTTTTT. V gene TRBV5-4 combines with J gene TRBJ2-2, with 8 bases fitting TRBD2. V dropped 9 bases and J dropped 4; count of bases not matched to a gene: 8. The CDR3 runs to 14 residues. Germline lookup yields CDR1 SGHNT and CDR2 YYREEE (reference sequence).

This clone was counted only a few times. The chain is built from TRBV7-9 and TRBJ1-1; 8 nucleotides agree with TRBD1. V shed 1 base and J 3 bases; nucleotides not matched to a gene: 4. Germline V gene data show CDR1 as SEHNR and CDR2 as FQNEAQ (reference sequence). This CDR3 comprises 15 residues. The DNA of the CDR3 is TGTGCCAGCAGCTTAGAGGCAGGGGGCTACACTGAAGCTTTCTTT. Translating it yields CASSLEAGGYTEAFF.

The rearrangement links TRBV6-6 to TRBJ2-5, with a weak D call TRBD1 (6 bases). The J call may be faulty, since TRBJ2-7 better matches the DNA end. Per germline, CDR1 MNHNY and CDR2 SVGAGI (reference sequence). CDR3 length equals 14 residues. The CDR3 is CASRSRGITYEQYF. The CDR3 DNA sequence: TGTGCCAGCAGGAGCAGGGGTATAACCTACGAGCAGTACTTC.

The chain combines TRBV6-4 with TRBJ2-2; no reliable D call. Trimming stripped 2 bases from V and 3 bases from J, with 7 bases between. From germline, CDR1 is MRHNA and CDR2 SNTAGT. This CDR3 spans 14 amino acids. CDR3 DNA sequence: TGTGCCAGCAGTGACAGCGTTTACACCGGGGAGCTGTTTTTT. Translation gives CASSDSVYTGELFF.

The chain couples TRBV7-9 to TRBJ2-7, with D hard to call. Per the germline V gene, CDR1 is SEHNR and CDR2 is FQNEAQ (reference sequence). The CDR3 length is 11 residues. V shed 1 base and J shed 9 bases, with 7 bases lying between them. CDR3 amino acids: CASSLGLAQYF. The CDR3, as DNA: TGTGCCAGCAGCTTAGGGCTGGCGCAGTACTTC. Full variable domain (remainder filled in from reference TRBV7-9 and TRBJ2-7): DTGVSQNPRHKITKRGQNVTFRCDPISEHNRLYWYRQTLGQGPEFLTYFQNEAQLEKSRLLSDRFSAERPKGSFSTLEIQRTEQGDSAMYLCASSLGLAQYFGPGTRLTVT.

The chain links TRBV6-1 to TRBJ1-5, with D maybe TRBD1 (5 bases). Germline CDR1 is MNHNS and CDR2 is SASEGT. Trimming took off 4 bases at V and 4 bases at J, with 17 bases between the two ends. The CDR3 has 16 amino acids. The CDR3 region has the DNA TGTGCCAGCAGTGCGGGCAGGGCGTTGGGGAATCAGCCCCAGCATTTT. Its protein is CASSAGRALGNQPQHF.

The genes are TRBV4-2 and TRBJ2-7, with a possible D match to TRBD1 (5 bases). V dropped 6 bases and J dropped 3 bases, with 15 bases sitting between them. The CDR3 length is 14 residues. Per the germline V gene, CDR1 is LGHNA and CDR2 is YNFKEQ. The CDR3 loop reads CASSPVQAYYEQYF. Written as DNA, the CDR3 is TGTGCCAGCAGTCCCGTACAGGCCTACTACGAGCAGTACTTC.

The chain combines TRBV5-1 with TRBJ2-5; unclear D gene. From germline, CDR1 is SGHRS and CDR2 YFSETQ. The CDR3 is 15 amino acids. V lost 0 bases, J lost 1 base, and 10 bases lay in between. CDR3 nucleotide sequence: TGCGCCAGCAGCTTGGCATCTGAGCTCCAAGAGACCCAGTACTTC. This codes for CASSLASELQETQYF.

This CDR3 is CASQESGQPQGNQYF. CDR3 sequence (DNA): TGTGCCTCCCAAGAGTCGGGACAGCCTCAAGGTAACCAGTACTTC. This sequence joins TRBV6-1 and TRBJ2-5, with 7 positions matching TRBD1. V shed 11 bases, J shed 10 bases, and the junction held 22 bases outside the gene matches. CDR3 length: 15 amino acids. Germline CDR1 is MNHNS and CDR2 is SASEGT.

V and J are TRBV25-1 and TRBJ2-7; tentative D call: TRBD1 (6 bases). The CDR3 contains 12 residues. V was clipped by 9 bases and J by 3 bases, with 12 bases between them. CDR1 and CDR2 from the germline V gene are MGHDK and SYGVNS. As DNA, the CDR3 is TGTGCCAGTACAGGGCCCGGCTACGAGCAGTACTTC. It is translated as CASTGPGYEQYF.

The chain recombines TRBV4-3 with TRBJ2-2; D unresolved. V was pared by 0 bases and J by 6 bases, with 8 bases between. CDR3 length: 14 amino acids. The germline gives CDR1 LGHNA, CDR2 YSLEER. This CDR3 reads CASSQDQSPGELFF. The DNA for the CDR3 is TGCGCCAGCAGCCAAGACCAGTCCCCCGGGGAGCTGTTTTTT.

V gene TRBV9 combines with J gene TRBJ2-2; 8 bases agree with TRBD2. The CDR3 runs to 16 residues. Germline loops: CDR1 SGDLS, CDR2 YYNGEE. Losses at the gene ends were 0 bases for V and 5 bases for J; bases not matched to a gene: 6. This CDR3 is CASSVVAGGGTGELFF. CDR3 nucleotides: TGTGCCAGCAGCGTAGTGGCGGGGGGTGGTACCGGGGAGCTGTTTTTT.

This chain connects TRBV6-1 to TRBJ2-3; no clear D. The V end lost 5 bases, the J end lost 8 bases, and 11 bases lay between the germline ends. CDR3 length: 12 residues. CDR1 MNHNS and CDR2 SASEGT come from the germline V gene. The DNA of the CDR3 is TGTGCCAGCAGTACCGCCTCAGGTACGCAGTATTTT. Translating gives CASSTASGTQYF.

The V call is TRBV7-3, the J call TRBJ2-1; tentatively, D is TRBD2 (7 bases). CDR3 length: 16 amino acids. Deletions cut 4 bases from V and 2 bases from J, with 15 bases between. The germline V gene encodes CDR1 SGHTA and CDR2 FQGTGA. The CDR3, as DNA: TGTGCCAGCAGCTACGAACGCGGGGGCGCCTACAATGAGCAGTTCTTC. Translating gives CASSYERGGAYNEQFF.

The J gene is TRBJ2-2, the V gene TRBV4-1; D is uncertain. Trimming left V 0 bases short and J 2 bases short, with 16 bases between. Germline V gene sequence: CDR1 MGHRA, CDR2 YSYEKL. This CDR3 is 18 amino acids long. The CDR3 reads CASSQEGIGRSNTGELFF. The CDR3 nucleotides are TGCGCCAGCAGCCAAGAAGGCATAGGAAGGAGCAACACCGGGGAGCTGTTTTTT.

The genes are TRBV19 and TRBJ1-5, with TRBD1 as a possible D gene (6 bases). V dropped 4 bases and J dropped 1 base, with 11 bases sitting between them. CDR1 LNHDA and CDR2 SQIVND come from the germline V gene (reference sequence). The length of the CDR3 is 15 residues. CDR3 region: CASSSRGSSNQPQHF. CDR3 nucleotide sequence: TGTGCCAGTAGTAGCAGGGGTTCGAGCAATCAGCCCCAGCATTTT.